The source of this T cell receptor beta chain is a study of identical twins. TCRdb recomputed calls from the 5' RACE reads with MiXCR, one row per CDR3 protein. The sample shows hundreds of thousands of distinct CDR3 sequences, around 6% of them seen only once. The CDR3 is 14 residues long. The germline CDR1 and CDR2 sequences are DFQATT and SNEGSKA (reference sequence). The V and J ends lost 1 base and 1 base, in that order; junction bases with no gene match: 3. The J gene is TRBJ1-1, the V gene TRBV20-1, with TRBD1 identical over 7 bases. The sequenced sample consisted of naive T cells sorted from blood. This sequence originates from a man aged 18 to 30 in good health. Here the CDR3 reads CSARAGQENTEAFF. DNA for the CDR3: TGCAGTGCTAGAGCCGGACAGGAGAACACTGAAGCTTTCTTT.